Detailed here is one T cell receptor beta chain. The sample belongs to a study of OX40 agonist ivuxolimab in advanced cancers. In the study overall: The dose-escalation cohort was approximately 85% male, with a mean age of 60 years, ranging roughly 20 to 90.

Only in-frame clones appear in the TCRdb table, and some are missing; sequencing was by immunoSEQ multiplex PCR. The sample lists 90,000 to 100,000 clones; around nine tenths were seen once. This CDR3 contains 17 residues. V was pared by 6 bases and J by 8 bases, with 21 bases of the junction left unmatched. The germline V gene has CDR1 MGHDK and CDR2 SYGVNS. The source material was CD4+ or CD8+ T cells sorted from blood, sampled in a trial of the OX40 agonist ivuxolimab. This receptor was obtained from an adult with an advanced solid tumor such as melanoma, head and neck, liver or kidney cancer. The gene calls are TRBV25-1 and TRBJ1-2, with 7 bases matching TRBD1. The CDR3 DNA reads as TGTGCCAGCAGGGACTCATCCGGGACAGAAGAGTCGAAGGGCTACACCTTC. Its translation is CASRDSSGTEESKGYTF.